The entry below gives a single TCR beta chain sequence along with its context. What it binds is not known. The data are from a study of T cell responses to AZD1222 COVID-19 vaccine. The CDR3 covers 16 residues. Trimming cost V 3 bases and J 0 bases, with 10 bases left between them. Germline V gives CDR1 SGDLS, CDR2 YYNGEE. Second-dose timings of about 4 or about 12 weeks were pooled. Here immunoSEQ multiplex PCR was the method, and the copy in TCRdb shows in-frame clones only, minus some. The sample has around 150,000 clones; more than 85% are singletons. Whole-study results and caveats: Spike regions recognized by vaccine-associated CD4 TCRs spanned the protein, led by 160-218 and 743-854. The donors showed a predominance of white British ancestry and of females, with possible underestimation of clonal diversity.

This chain connects TRBV9 to TRBJ2-6; D remains unclear. This TCR was sampled from an adult who received the AZD1222 COVID-19 vaccine. Sequencing was performed on peripheral blood, taken 28 days after the second AZD1222 dose. Here the CDR3 DNA reads TGTGCCAGCAGCGAGACAACAGTCTCTGGGGCCAACGTCCTGACTTTC. Encoded protein: CASSETTVSGANVLTF. Combining the CDR3 with reference TRBV9 and TRBJ2-6 gives the whole variable domain DSGVTQTPKHLITATGQRVTLRCSPRSGDLSVYWYQQSLDQGLQFLIQYYNGEERAKGNILERFSAQQFPDLHSELNLSSLELGDSALYFCASSETTVSGANVLTFGAGSRLTVL.